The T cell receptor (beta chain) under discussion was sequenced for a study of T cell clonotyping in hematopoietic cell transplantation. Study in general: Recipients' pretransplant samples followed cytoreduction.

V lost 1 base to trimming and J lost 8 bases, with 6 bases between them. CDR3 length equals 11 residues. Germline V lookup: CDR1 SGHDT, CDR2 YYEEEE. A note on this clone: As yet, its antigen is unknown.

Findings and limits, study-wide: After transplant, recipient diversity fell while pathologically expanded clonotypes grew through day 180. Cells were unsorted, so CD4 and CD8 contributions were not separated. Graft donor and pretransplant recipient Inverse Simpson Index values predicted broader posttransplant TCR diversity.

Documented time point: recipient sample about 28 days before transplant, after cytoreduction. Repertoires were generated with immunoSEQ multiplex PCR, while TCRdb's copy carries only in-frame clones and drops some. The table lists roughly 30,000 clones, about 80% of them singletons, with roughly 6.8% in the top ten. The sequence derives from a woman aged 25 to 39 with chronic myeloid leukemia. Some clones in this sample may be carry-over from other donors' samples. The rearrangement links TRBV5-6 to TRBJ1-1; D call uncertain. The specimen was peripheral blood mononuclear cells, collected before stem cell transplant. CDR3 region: CASSLYSEAFF. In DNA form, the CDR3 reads TGTGCCAGCAGCTTGTATAGCGAAGCTTTCTTT.